This T cell receptor (beta chain) was identified in a study of neurological immune-mediated disorders. A single record per CDR3 protein comes from TCRdb applying MiXCR to the 5' RACE reads. The sample yields about 28,000 distinct CDR3 sequences, over 10% seen once. CDR1 is SGHRS, CDR2 YFSETQ, per germline. The CDR3 contains 14 residues. Trimming removed 4 bases at V and 2 bases at J, with 9 bases between. At least ten counts were recorded for this clonotype. This TCR was recovered from a woman aged 60-75 years in good health. J is TRBJ2-2 and V is TRBV5-1; a possible D gene is TRBD1 (6 bases). Sequencing input: PBMCs. The CDR3 region is CASSPGHNTGELFF. As DNA, the CDR3 is TGCGCCAGCAGCCCGGGACACAACACCGGGGAGCTGTTTTTT.